The present entry profiles one T cell receptor beta chain with its context. The antigen remains undetermined. This record belongs to a study of a mutant IDH1 vaccine in newly diagnosed glioma. In the study overall: The vaccination schedule gave patients eight doses in weeks 1, 3, 5, 7, 11, 15, 19 and 23. Vaccination started 4-6 weeks after radiotherapy alone, or with temozolomide cycles.

Sequenced by immunoSEQ multiplex PCR; TCRdb stores in-frame clones only, minus some. Counted here are fewer than 75,000 clones, 84% occurring once; the ten biggest clones make up about 9.4%. There are 15 residues in the CDR3. Germline CDR1 and CDR2: GTSNPN and SVGIG (reference sequence). Trimming stripped 3 bases from V and 1 base from J, with 10 bases between. Time point meaning: week 11, during vaccination. Doses comprised 300 ug of mutant IDH1 20-mer peptide each, plus topical imiquimod. Those who donated had recent WHO grade 3 or 4 IDH1-mutant, ATRX-lost astrocytomas. Overall study findings and caveats: Top peripheral T cell clonotype shifts appeared unrelated to pseudoprogression.

The clonotype comes from a woman aged 45-59 years with glioma. Source: PBMCs, taken from a glioma patient whose treatment included an IDH1 peptide vaccine. The genes are TRBV30 and TRBJ1-6; TRBD1 might be the D (5 bases). CDR3 loop: CAWSARGSYNSPLHF. CDR3 DNA sequence: TGTGCCTGGAGCGCGAGGGGATCCTATAATTCACCCCTCCACTTT.